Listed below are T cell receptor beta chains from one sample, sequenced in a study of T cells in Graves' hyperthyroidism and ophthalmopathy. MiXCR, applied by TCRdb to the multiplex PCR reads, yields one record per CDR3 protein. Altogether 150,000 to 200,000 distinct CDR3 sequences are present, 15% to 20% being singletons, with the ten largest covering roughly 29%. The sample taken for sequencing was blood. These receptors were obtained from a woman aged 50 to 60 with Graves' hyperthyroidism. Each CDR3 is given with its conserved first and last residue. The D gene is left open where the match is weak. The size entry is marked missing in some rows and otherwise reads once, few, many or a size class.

CAAGGLAYNEQFF,TGTGCCGCGGGGGGACTAGCGTACAATGAGCAGTTCTTC,TRBV27,TRBD2,TRBJ2-1,many
CSASARASNQPQHF,TGCAGTGCTAGCGCCAGGGCAAGCAATCAGCCCCAGCATTTT,TRBV20-1,.,TRBJ1-5,many
CASSVGQGRYSGNTIYF,TGTGCCAGCAGCGTAGGACAGGGGCGATACTCTGGAAACACCATATATTTT,TRBV9,TRBD1,TRBJ1-3,many
CASSRTGEAEAFF,TGTGCCAGCAGTAGGACAGGGGAGGCTGAAGCTTTCTTT,TRBV6-4,TRBD1,TRBJ1-1,many
CASSRNRVVGGYTF,TGTGCCAGCAGCCGAAACAGGGTCGTTGGAGGCTACACCTTC,TRBV13,.,TRBJ1-2,many
CASSSGTPNTGELFF,TGTGCCAGTAGTTCCGGGACCCCGAACACCGGGGAGCTGTTTTTT,TRBV19,.,TRBJ2-2,many
CASSPVRTGGNQPQHF,TGTGCCAGCAGTCCCGTGAGAACAGGGGGCAATCAGCCCCAGCATTTT,TRBV28,TRBD1,TRBJ1-5,.
CSREGPDGYTF,TGCAGCCGAGAGGGCCCCGATGGCTACACCTTC,TRBV29-1,.,TRBJ1-2,many
CASSLAMGRQHYEQYF,TGTGCCAGCAGCTTAGCGATGGGACGCCAACACTACGAGCAGTACTTC,TRBV7-9,.,TRBJ2-7,many
CASSLALNRDTLSRTEAFF,TGTGCCAGCAGCTTAGCGCTTAACCGGGACACCCTGAGTAGGACTGAAGCTTTCTTT,TRBV7-9,.,TRBJ1-1,many
CATSDLREPGRFF,TGTGCCACCAGTGATTTGAGGGAGCCCGGCCGTTTCTTT,TRBV24-1,.,TRBJ1-1,many
CTSSVVMTTDTQYF,TGTACCAGCAGCGTAGTAATGACCACAGATACGCAGTATTTT,TRBV9,.,TRBJ2-3,.
CASSRDNTEAFF,TGCGCCAGCAGCCGGGACAACACTGAAGCTTTCTTT,TRBV5-1,.,TRBJ1-1,many
CSASREGGNQPQHF,TGCAGTGCTAGTAGGGAGGGCGGAAATCAGCCCCAGCATTTT,TRBV20-1,.,TRBJ1-5,many
CASSHSGGVYNEQFF,TGTGCCAGCAGCCATTCCGGGGGGGTCTACAATGAGCAGTTCTTC,TRBV3-1,TRBD2,TRBJ2-1,.
CASRRGGQGDTQYF,TGTGCCAGCAGGAGGGGGGGCCAAGGAGATACGCAGTATTTT,TRBV28,.,TRBJ2-3,many
CASSSLSAGSSYNSPLHF,TGCGCCAGCAGCTCCCTGTCGGCAGGGAGCTCCTATAATTCACCCCTCCACTTT,TRBV5-1,.,TRBJ1-6,.
CVSSEFRGAGGNNEQFF,TGTGTCAGCAGTGAATTCAGGGGGGCAGGGGGTAACAATGAGCAGTTCTTC,TRBV6-1,.,TRBJ2-1,few
CASSIVTTGAGELFF,TGTGCCAGTAGTATAGTTACTACAGGGGCCGGGGAGCTGTTTTTT,TRBV19,TRBD1,TRBJ2-2,many
CASSLWYGYTF,TGTGCCAGCAGCTTATGGTATGGCTACACCTTC,TRBV7-2,.,TRBJ1-2,many
CASSFGGGFREQYF,TGTGCCAGCAGCTTCGGCGGGGGGTTTCGCGAGCAGTACTTC,TRBV7-9,TRBD2,TRBJ2-7,.
CASTQLGFGGNSPLHF,TGTGCCAGTACTCAATTGGGATTTGGGGGTAATTCACCCCTCCACTTT,TRBV19,.,TRBJ1-6,many
CASADGPENEQYF,TGTGCCAGCGCTGACGGTCCGGAGAACGAGCAGTACTTC,TRBV7-2,.,TRBJ2-7,.
CASSESAFPYNEQFF,TGTGCCAGCAGTGAATCAGCGTTCCCCTACAATGAGCAGTTCTTC,TRBV2,.,TRBJ2-1,many
CASSVGGGTWRMNTEAFF,TGTGCCAGCAGCGTTGGGGGGGGCACTTGGAGGATGAACACTGAAGCTTTCTTT,TRBV5-5,.,TRBJ1-1,.
CASKVGLDGEKLFF,TGTGCCAGTAAAGTGGGGTTGGACGGAGAAAAACTGTTTTTT,TRBV19,.,TRBJ1-4,many
CASTQDGNQPQHF,TGTGCCAGCACCCAGGATGGCAATCAGCCCCAGCATTTT,TRBV6-2/TRBV6-3,.,TRBJ1-5,many
CASSDPGQGASEKLFF,TGTGCCAGCAGTGATCCCGGACAGGGGGCATCTGAAAAACTGTTTTTT,TRBV25-1,TRBD1,TRBJ1-4,many
CASSLGTFGESYEQYF,TGTGCCAGCAGCCTCGGGACTTTTGGAGAGTCCTACGAGCAGTACTTC,TRBV7-9,.,TRBJ2-7,many
CASSEVAGANVLTF,TGTGCCAGCAGTGAAGTCGCTGGGGCCAACGTCCTGACTTTC,TRBV6-1,.,TRBJ2-6,many
CASSEQGINYGYTF,TGTGCCAGCAGTGAACAGGGGATAAACTATGGCTACACCTTC,TRBV6-1,.,TRBJ1-2,few
CSAIALPNTGELFF,TGCAGTGCTATCGCACTACCCAACACCGGGGAGCTGTTTTTT,TRBV20-1,.,TRBJ2-2,once
CASSHLSSGGAIVLETQYF,TGTGCCAGCAGTCATCTTTCTAGCGGGGGGGCAATCGTTTTGGAGACCCAGTACTTC,TRBV6-1,TRBD2,TRBJ2-5,once
CSARPRGGQGLSGNTIYF,TGCAGTGCTAGACCGAGGGGCGGACAGGGATTATCTGGAAACACCATATATTTT,TRBV20-1,TRBD1,TRBJ1-3,.
CASADGGAVNTEAFF,TGTGCCAGTGCTGATGGGGGCGCGGTGAACACTGAAGCTTTCTTT,TRBV19,.,TRBJ1-1,many
CASSLVLLAAFTDTQYF,TGTGCCAGCAGCTTAGTTCTTCTAGCGGCGTTCACAGATACGCAGTATTTT,TRBV7-8,TRBD2,TRBJ2-3,many
CASRPGTSGTDTQYF,TGCGCCAGCAGACCCGGGACTAGCGGCACAGATACGCAGTATTTT,TRBV5-1,TRBD2,TRBJ2-3,many
CSARRLYNEQFF,TGCAGTGCTAGAAGACTTTACAATGAGCAGTTCTTC,TRBV20-1,.,TRBJ2-1,.
CASSVYGTGVFGELFF,TGTGCCAGTAGTGTCTACGGGACAGGGGTTTTCGGGGAGCTGTTTTTT,TRBV19,TRBD1,TRBJ2-2,many
CASSATGEGYGYTF,TGTGCCAGCAGTGCGACAGGGGAGGGTTATGGCTACACCTTC,TRBV6-4,TRBD1,TRBJ1-2,many
CASSEAGVQYF,TGTGCCAGCAGTGAAGCAGGGGTACAGTACTTC,TRBV6-1,.,TRBJ2-7,many
CASSLSQGINERFF,TGTGCCAGCAGTTTAAGTCAGGGGATTAATGAGCGGTTCTTC,TRBV27,.,TRBJ2-1,few
CASSVSRVDNSPLHF,TGTGCCAGCAGCGTAAGCAGGGTTGATAATTCACCCCTCCACTTT,TRBV9,.,TRBJ1-6,many
CASSPTSATYNEQFF,TGTGCCAGCAGCCCCACTAGCGCAACCTACAATGAGCAGTTCTTC,TRBV7-2,TRBD2,TRBJ2-1,many
CASKTGHSYNEQFF,TGTGCCAGTAAGACAGGCCACTCCTACAATGAGCAGTTCTTC,TRBV19,.,TRBJ2-1,.
CASNRQGARNTEAFF,TGCGCCAGCAACCGACAGGGGGCCCGGAACACTGAAGCTTTCTTT,TRBV10-1,TRBD1,TRBJ1-1,many
CASNRGDTEAFF,TGTGCCAGCAATAGGGGGGACACTGAAGCTTTCTTT,TRBV12-3/TRBV12-4,.,TRBJ1-1,many